The next 32 T cell receptor beta chains were all read from a single sample in a study of blood T cell repertoires in COVID-19 (dated by TCRdb to 2018 to 2020). Library prep was done by the immunoSEQ multiplex PCR assay. Imported from immuneACCESS, the table was reduced by TCRdb to in-frame sequences with V and J called. These copies leave out some clones; in studies compared against another copy, an unresolved V gene accounts for under half, and the cause of the remainder is not known. The sample has some 140,000 clones on record, 70% to 80% of them singletons. Jointly, the top ten make up over 9.5% of the sample. Sequenced: peripheral blood. Every receptor here comes from a man between 60 and 70 years old who had recovered from COVID-19.

V gene TRBV6-5 combines with J gene TRBJ1-4; D might be TRBD1 (6 bases). The V and J ends lost 4 bases and 11 bases respectively, with 11 bases between them. CDR1 and CDR2 (germline): MNHEY, SVGAGI. This CDR3 region has 12 residues. CDR3 sequence (DNA): TGTGCCAGCAGTTTTACAGGGTTGAAACTGTTTTTT. This sequence encodes CASSFTGLKLFF.

This sequence joins TRBV5-5 and TRBJ2-7; the D gene is possibly TRBD1 (6 bases). Germline CDR1 is SGHKS and CDR2 is YYEKEE (reference sequence). This CDR3 region has 14 residues. The V gene lost 4 bases and the J gene lost 2 bases, with 13 bases spanning the gap. The CDR3 nucleotides read TGTGCCAGCAGCACCCGACAGGAGACCTACGAGCAGTACTTC. This encodes CASSTRQETYEQYF.

The chain recombines TRBV7-2 with TRBJ1-5; possibly TRBD1 for D (5 bases). V dropped 3 bases and J dropped 3 bases, with 9 bases sitting between them. This CDR3 is 14 amino acids long. Germline V gives CDR1 SGHTA, CDR2 FQGNSA. CDR3 residues: CASSFDSFNQPQHF. In nucleotides, the CDR3 is TGTGCCAGCAGCTTTGACAGCTTCAATCAGCCCCAGCATTTT.

J is TRBJ2-7 and V is TRBV6-2 or TRBV6-3; 10 bases map to TRBD1. The CDR3 length is 16 residues. J lost 3 bases, V lost 2 bases, and 7 bases had no gene match. CDR1 and CDR2 from the germline V gene are MNHEY and SVGEGT. The CDR3 DNA follows: TGTGCCAGCAGTTACCGACCGGGACAGGGGAGCTACGAGCAGTACTTC. It encodes CASSYRPGQGSYEQYF.

The rearrangement uses TRBV3-1 (or the pseudogene TRBV3-2) and TRBJ2-2; perhaps TRBD1 as D (5 bases). Deletions cut 1 base from V and 6 bases from J, with 12 bases between. The CDR3 contains 15 residues. The V gene's germline CDR1 is LGHDT and CDR2 YNNKEL (reference sequence). The CDR3 here is CASSQARQTAGELFF. CDR3 nucleotides: TGTGCCAGCAGCCAAGCTCGACAGACGGCCGGGGAGCTGTTTTTT.

The chain joins TRBV4-1 to TRBJ1-1; D not certain. Trimming removed 2 bases from V and 2 bases from J, with 12 bases in between. CDR3 size: 15 residues. CDR1 and CDR2 from the germline V gene are MGHRA and YSYEKL. DNA for the CDR3: TGCGCCAGCAGCCAATCCAGGCCTACTAACACTGAAGCTTTCTTT. Its protein is CASSQSRPTNTEAFF.

V gene TRBV7-2 combines with J gene TRBJ2-2; tentative D call: TRBD1 (6 bases). This CDR3 has 13 amino acids. Germline V lookup: CDR1 SGHTA, CDR2 FQGNSA. The germline V and J ends were trimmed by 6 bases and 12 bases, with 17 bases remaining between them. This CDR3 is CASSSRGIPQLFF. CDR3 DNA sequence: TGTGCCAGCAGTTCAAGGGGGATCCCTCAGCTGTTTTTT.

The chain recombines TRBV6-5 with TRBJ2-1, with 7 positions matching TRBD2. This CDR3 has 13 amino acids. Looked up from germline, CDR1 is MNHEY and CDR2 is SVGAGI. CDR3 in DNA: TGTTCGAGCGGCGGGAGTTTTGTCGCTGAGCAGTTCTTC. Encoded protein: CSSGGSFVAEQFF.

The chain couples TRBV7-3 to TRBJ2-1, with D possibly being TRBD1 (8 bases). The CDR3 totals 15 residues. The V and J ends lost 5 bases and 4 bases respectively, with 15 bases between them. CDR1 is SGHTA and CDR2 is FQGTGA in the germline V gene. The CDR3 sequence is CASSITGGDYNEQFF. CDR3 coding DNA: TGTGCCAGCAGCATTACAGGGGGGGATTACAATGAGCAGTTCTTC.

The chain carries TRBV5-4 and TRBJ2-2; 12 bases are a match to TRBD2. The germline CDR1 and CDR2 sequences are SGHNT and YYREEE (reference sequence). V was pared by 3 bases and J by 4 bases, with 4 bases of the junction left unmatched. The CDR3 extends over 16 amino acids. The CDR3 DNA reads as TGTGCCAGCAGCTCGACTAGCGGGAGCGGCACCGGGGAGCTGTTTTTT. Residues: CASSSTSGSGTGELFF.

This clone was counted a few times. The CDR3 coding sequence is TGTGCCAGCAGCCCGGGACTAGCAGACACAGATACGCAGTATTTT. This encodes CASSPGLADTDTQYF. The V and J genes are TRBV7-9 and TRBJ2-3; TRBD2 agrees at 9 bases. The CDR3 is 15 amino acids. CDR1 is SEHNR and CDR2 is FQNEAQ in the germline V gene (reference sequence). Trimming took 5 bases from V and 2 from J; bases not matched to a gene: 5.

This chain uses TRBV7-9 with TRBJ1-5, with a possible D match to TRBD1 (5 bases). The V end lost 4 bases, the J end lost 5 bases, and 9 bases lay between the germline ends. The germline gives CDR1 SEHNR, CDR2 FQNEAQ (reference sequence). This CDR3 contains 13 residues. This chain's CDR3 is CASSYRTDQPQHF. CDR3 bases: TGTGCCAGCAGCTACAGGACCGATCAGCCCCAGCATTTT.

J is TRBJ2-4 and V is TRBV4-2, with D possibly TRBD2 on 6 matching bases. This CDR3 has 16 residues. Germline V gene sequence: CDR1 LGHNA, CDR2 YNFKEQ. The V and J ends lost 1 base and 6 bases respectively, with 16 bases between them. The CDR3 reads CASSQVGGDFGNIQYF. Written as DNA, the CDR3 is TGTGCCAGCAGCCAAGTTGGAGGGGATTTTGGAAACATTCAGTACTTC.

V gene TRBV19 combines with J gene TRBJ2-3; possible D gene TRBD2, 5 bases. With 7 bases removed from V and 9 bases from J, the gap between germline ends came to 11 bases. The germline gives CDR1 LNHDA, CDR2 SQIVND (reference sequence). The CDR3 extends over 11 amino acids. The CDR3 sequence: CASIEGDTQYF. DNA for the CDR3: TGTGCCAGTATCGAGGGAGACACGCAGTATTTT.

The V gene is TRBV7-3, the J gene TRBJ2-3; 10 bases map to TRBD2. This CDR3 region has 14 residues. Germline V gene lookup returns CDR1 SGHTA and CDR2 FQGTGA. Trimming removed 4 bases from V and 4 bases from J; junction bases left unmatched: 2. CDR3 region: CASSSAGGPDTQYF. The CDR3 DNA reads as TGTGCCAGCAGCTCAGCGGGAGGGCCAGATACGCAGTATTTT.

The chain has TRBV18 and TRBJ1-2; D remains unclear. V was trimmed by 2 bases and J by 0 bases, leaving 22 bases between them. The CDR3 is 19 amino acids. In germline, CDR1 is KGHSH, CDR2 LQKENI. The CDR3 nucleotides are TGTGCCAGCTCACCAGGCCGGGTCGGCGGCGGAGGGCCTAACTATGGCTACACCTTC. Its translation: CASSPGRVGGGGPNYGYTF. The entire variable domain, with the rest obtained from reference TRBV18 and TRBJ1-2, is as follows: NAGVMQNPRHLVRRRGQEARLRCSPMKGHSHVYWYRQLPEEGLKFMVYLQKENIIDESGMPKERFSAEFPKEGPSILRIQQVVRGDSAAYFCASSPGRVGGGGPNYGYTFGSGTRLTVV.

This chain links TRBV5-1 with TRBJ2-3, with D possibly being TRBD2 (6 bases). The CDR3 consists of 15 residues. Germline V gene data show CDR1 as SGHRS and CDR2 as YFSETQ. V lost 2 bases and J lost 6, with 16 bases in between. In nucleotides, the CDR3 is TGCGCCAGCAGCTTAGGGGACTTTTCGCAGGATACGCAGTATTTT. This codes for CASSLGDFSQDTQYF.

The chain is built from TRBV21-1 and TRBJ2-1; no check of the table's D call, TRBD2, against the DNA was made. TRBV21-1 is a pseudogene segment. The CDR3 is 18 residues long. The chain's CDR3 is CASSKEPHSSGCPNEQFF. In DNA form, the CDR3 reads TGTGCCAGCAGCAAAGAACCCCACTCTAGCGGGTGCCCCAATGAGCAGTTCTTC.

In DNA form, the CDR3 reads TGCGCCAGCAGCCAAGATTCGCTGGCATTAAAACTGTTTTTT. Translated: CASSQDSLALKLFF. V gene TRBV4-3 combines with J gene TRBJ1-4; the D is unclear. The CDR3 extends over 14 amino acids. Germline V gene data show CDR1 as LGHNA and CDR2 as YSLEER. V was shortened by 0 bases and J by 10 bases, with 12 bases between the two germline ends.

The gene calls are TRBV19 and TRBJ2-2; 10 bases align to TRBD2. Germline V gene sequence: CDR1 LNHDA, CDR2 SQIVND (reference sequence). V shed 5 bases, J shed 1 base, and the junction held 4 bases outside the gene matches. The CDR3 loop spans 16 amino acids. The CDR3 DNA sequence: TGTGCCAGTAGTCCCAGGACTAGCGGGAACACCGGGGAGCTGTTTTTT. This codes for CASSPRTSGNTGELFF.

This rearrangement joins TRBV9 to TRBJ1-1; no firm D call. CDR1 is SGDLS and CDR2 is YYNGEE in the germline V gene. Trimming took off 3 bases at V and 1 base at J, with 4 bases between the two ends. The CDR3 sequence is 12 residues long. This CDR3 reads CASSEQNTEAFF. The CDR3 DNA reads TGTGCCAGCAGCGAACAGAACACTGAAGCTTTCTTT.

The chain couples TRBV11-3 to TRBJ2-3; weak D call: TRBD2 (6 bases). The germline gives CDR1 SGHNT, CDR2 YENEEA. This CDR3 contains 14 residues. V was shortened by 3 bases and J by 4 bases, with 11 bases between the two germline ends. The CDR3 nucleotides are TGTGCCAGCAGCTTGGGTAGCGGCTCAGATACGCAGTATTTT. Its translation is CASSLGSGSDTQYF.

The gene calls are TRBV30 and TRBJ2-1; 8 positions agree with TRBD2. Germline CDR1 reads GTSNPN; CDR2 reads SVGIG (reference sequence). J was trimmed by 16 bases and V by 2 bases; bases with no gene match: 10. This CDR3 has 12 amino acids. CDR3 sequence (DNA): TGTGCCTGGAGTCTTCGGGTCGGGAGGGAATTCTTC. Protein: CAWSLRVGREFF.

This rearrangement joins TRBV6-5 to TRBJ2-3, with D perhaps matching TRBD1 (6 bases). The CDR3 has 15 residues. V dropped 3 bases and J dropped 4 bases, with 14 bases sitting between them. Germline loops: CDR1 MNHEY, CDR2 SVGAGI. CDR3 loop: CASSYKQGFADTQYF. CDR3 nucleotide sequence: TGTGCCAGCAGTTATAAACAGGGCTTCGCAGATACGCAGTATTTT.

The chain uses TRBV5-1 and TRBJ1-4; the match to TRBD1 covers 7 bases. Germline assignment: CDR1 SGHRS and CDR2 YFSETQ. The CDR3 spans 16 residues. V lost 7 bases and J lost 5; bases outside the gene matches: 14. The CDR3 sequence is CASATGTAVRNEKLFF. The CDR3 nucleotides are TGCGCCAGCGCGACCGGGACAGCCGTTAGGAATGAAAAACTGTTTTTT.

The V call is TRBV7-3, the J call TRBJ2-3, with a tentative D call TRBD2 (6 bases). Trimming left V 5 bases short and J 4 bases short, with 16 bases between. Germline CDR1 and CDR2: SGHTA and FQGTGA. This CDR3 is built from 15 residues. The CDR3 protein is CASSLLPGAADTQYF. The CDR3 coding sequence is TGTGCCAGCAGCCTTCTACCGGGAGCGGCAGATACGCAGTATTTT.

This chain links TRBV6-4 with TRBJ2-3; TRBD2 is a possible D gene (5 bases). In germline, CDR1 is MRHNA, CDR2 SNTAGT. The CDR3 runs 15 residues. V dropped 4 bases and J dropped 1 base, with 12 bases sitting between them. This CDR3 reads CASSVSGSGTDTQYF. For the CDR3, the DNA is TGTGCCAGCAGTGTATCGGGGTCGGGCACAGATACGCAGTATTTT.

This rearrangement joins TRBV11-1 to TRBJ2-3, with TRBD1 identical over 9 bases. This CDR3 region has 16 residues. V trimming: 1 base; J trimming: 5 bases; junction bases outside the gene matches: 7. Looked up from germline, CDR1 is SGHAT and CDR2 is FQDESV (reference sequence). The CDR3 is CASSLGDRVVKDTQYF. CDR3 nucleotides: TGTGCCAGCAGCTTAGGGGACAGGGTTGTGAAAGATACGCAGTATTTT.

The chain carries TRBV6-5 and TRBJ1-1, with no clear D. The CDR3 is 14 amino acids. Looked up from germline, CDR1 is MNHEY and CDR2 is SVGAGI. The V end lost 4 bases, the J end lost 7 bases, and 16 bases lay between the germline ends. The CDR3 protein is CASSLARREDEAFF. The CDR3 nucleotides read TGTGCCAGCAGTTTGGCCCGACGGGAGGATGAAGCTTTCTTT.

The chain employs TRBV7-2 and TRBJ2-7, with TRBD1 identical over 11 bases. V gave up 3 bases and J gave up 5 bases; unmatched junction bases: 6. The CDR3 sequence is 15 residues long. CDR1 and CDR2 (germline): SGHTA, FQGNSA. The CDR3 loop reads CASSLTRTGGDEQYF. Here the CDR3 DNA reads TGTGCCAGCAGCTTGACTAGGACAGGGGGCGACGAGCAGTACTTC.

V usage is TRBV29-1 and J usage is TRBJ1-2; the D gene is possibly TRBD1 (6 bases). Germline values: CDR1 SQVTM, CDR2 ANQGSEA. The CDR3 is 11 amino acids. The germline V and J ends were trimmed by 7 bases and 9 bases, with 15 bases remaining between them. Written as DNA, the CDR3 is TGCAGCGATCGGACAGCCGGGAGCTACACCTTC. Translating it yields CSDRTAGSYTF.

V gene TRBV3-1 (or the pseudogene TRBV3-2) combines with J gene TRBJ1-5, with D unclear. Trimming stripped 1 base from V and 4 bases from J, with 5 bases between. Looked up from germline, CDR1 is LGHDT and CDR2 is YNNKEL (reference sequence). This CDR3 region has 13 residues. For the CDR3, the DNA is TGTGCCAGCAGCCAAGGTAAAAATCAGCCCCAGCATTTT. Encoded protein: CASSQGKNQPQHF.